This T cell receptor beta chain emerged from a study of blood T cell repertoires in COVID-19. The wider study: From the United States, Italy and Spain came samples of acute and convalescent COVID-19. T cells, B-cell-depleted T cells, or PBMCs provided the cDNA or gDNA that served as material.

V gave up 6 bases and J gave up 9 bases, with 20 bases separating them. This CDR3 is 14 amino acids long. Germline CDR1 and CDR2: LNHDA and SQIVND (reference sequence). Original handling: Reference gene primers were amplified, and this amplification served to estimate nucleated cell counts. The protocol was immunoSEQ multiplex PCR, while the TCRdb copy is restricted to in-frame clones and leaves out a portion. V, J and clone size are taken as reported in that table, and D and trimming were inferred from the DNA itself. Here the sample spans about 130,000 clones, roughly 80% being singletons. The rearrangement uses TRBV19 and TRBJ2-5, with D tentatively TRBD1 (6 bases). Sequencing used peripheral blood. The TCR originated in a man aged 55-75 years who had recovered from COVID-19. CDR3 sequence reads: CASSPGQPVKAQYF. CDR3 bases: TGTGCCAGTAGCCCGGGACAACCTGTTAAGGCCCAGTACTTC.